This T cell receptor beta chain is from a study of cytomegalovirus exposure and HLA in healthy donors. The PCR had 60 Vbeta and 13 Jbeta primers. Clones were sequenced by immunoSEQ multiplex PCR, and TCRdb holds only the in-frame ones, with some missing. Among 120,000 or so clones, roughly 78% were seen once, and the ten largest hold around 8.9%. This clone was observed once. Its antigen is not identified. The CDR3 runs to 14 residues. Germline lookup yields CDR1 LGHNT and CDR2 FRNRAP. V was pared by 3 bases and J by 3 bases, with 8 bases between. Donors in the study were healthy people who gave bone marrow. General study findings and limits: The study listed some 160 cytomegalovirus-associated TCR beta chains. The productive fraction for most TCR beta V segments was about 87% or about 30% in an earlier analysis.

Sequencing was carried out using PBMCs. The genes are TRBV12-5 and TRBJ1-4, with D possibly TRBD1 on 6 matching bases. This sequence originates from a man under 40 in good health and CMV-seropositive. CDR3 coding DNA: TGTGCTAGTGGTTTACAGGGATCTAATGAAAAACTGTTTTTT. Its protein is CASGLQGSNEKLFF. Supplemented by reference TRBV12-5 and TRBJ1-4, the full variable domain reads DARVTQTPRHKVTEMGQEVTMRCQPILGHNTVFWYRQTMMQGLELLAYFRNRAPLDDSGMPKDRFSAEMPDATLATLKIQPSEPRDSAVYFCASGLQGSNEKLFFGSGTQLSVL.